The T cell receptor (beta chain) described here comes from a study of long-term antiretroviral therapy in people with HIV (dated by TCRdb to between 2021 and 2023). For context, the study as a whole: The earliest samples were collected approximately a decade before the 2015 WHO recommendation for immediate ART, a period when ART was typically delayed until CD4 counts fell. A retrospective serial study tested whether ART initiation and durable HIV suppression were associated with changes in peripheral blood TRB repertoire composition and diversity. From some 30 adults with confirmed HIV infection, the cohort provided 150 to 200 cryopreserved PBMC samples, gathered serially across a mean of roughly 6 years (range 1-12). Eleven of the 30 participants with HIV were female. No cross-contamination during QIAcube processing was seen in test extractions of a monoclonal T-cell line run alongside 33 polyclonal samples.

Overall study results and their limits: Starting ART was linked to a significant rise in TRB diversity, yet even with long-term ART the diversity remained significantly lower than in transplant donor controls. No data were available on ART adherence, viral resistance or therapy changes, limiting inferences about post-ART repertoire changes. Because PBMC availability was limited, only the TCR beta chain was sequenced, with no alpha chain pairing. Expanded TRB clones identified before ART initiation dominated the repertoire at all time points, although this dominance fluctuated and declined in many PLHIV after ART. The samples span the years 2004 to 2017, and the ART regimens used may be less effective than current regimens. Narrower CDR3 length ranges were observed in HIV repertoires than in controls, and an antigen-experienced repertoire with only a slight naive shift after ART was suggested by the network structure. Because cell numbers in pre-ART samples were limited, unsorted PBMC were profiled instead of sorted CD4+ and CD8+ T cells.

Sequencing of the TRB variable region was done with the immunoSEQ hsTCRB v3.0 assay at survey level resolution. The target sequencing depth for TRB was roughly 35,000-55,000 T-cell genomes per sample. TRB libraries were pooled and sequenced on an Illumina MiSeq using a v3 150-cycle kit. Regarding the original processing steps: Repertoire analysis ran in R within a reproducible Nextflow workflow covering QC, data transformation and analysis. LymphoSeq2, an R package for exploring AIRR-Seq data, was used to implement the custom analyses. After excluding several samples that yielded fewer than 5000 total TRB sequences, approximately 180 HIV repertoires remained for analysis. Of the roughly 190 retained HIV repertoires, about 60 were collected before and around 130 after ART initiation. Each repertoire was downsampled to 5000 TRB nucleotide sequences, and summary statistics were averaged across 100 downsampling iterations. The analysis kept only TRB sequences whose CDR3 regions were at least seven amino acids long. A Shannon entropy-derived clonality score and the Gini coefficient were used to measure diversity. In repertoire networks, the top 5000 CDR3 amino acid sequences were linked whenever an edit distance of one separated two sequences. For TRB CDR3 amino acid sequences, GLIPH2 was used to predict antigen specificity groups and MHC restriction. Known CMV, EBV, HIV or tissue antigen associations were flagged by matching CDR3 amino acid sequences against VDJdb and McPAS-TCR. Pre-ART, post-ART and control groups were compared with Wilcoxon signed-rank tests and Holm-Bonferroni correction. This immuneACCESS table, as held by TCRdb, lists in-frame sequences with V and J called but not all clones. Of the missing ones, under half trace to an unresolved V gene in checked studies; the others have no known cause. Clone size and V and J calls were adopted from that table, with D and trimming inferred from the DNA. Present in this sample are about 34,000 clones, 87% of which were seen just once. Roughly 13% of the sample comes from the top ten.

Note on this clone: The antigen it binds to is not known. The junction departs from germline at one end; a sequencing error may be responsible.

Participants were included only if at least one PBMC sample before ART initiation and at least two post-ART samples were available. Treatment was received in the United States of America by all participants with HIV. Before DNA extraction, cryopreserved samples of roughly 0.95-10 million PBMC were thawed and washed. At the time of the earliest PBMC sample, participants with HIV were aged between about 23 and 55 years. PBMC samples from each participant spanned 1-4 timepoints before ART initiation and 2-8 timepoints after ART initiation, with a median of 7 samples. For every participant, serial HIV viral load, CD4+ T-cell count, ART history and demographic data were obtained. Genomic DNA was extracted from unsorted PBMC with a Qiagen kit on a QIAcube, with processing performed in batches of 12 samples. From a lookup of the germline V gene (reference sequence), CDR1 and CDR2 are SSHAT and FNYEAQ. The CDR3 spans 15 residues, from the cysteine through the phenylalanine. Only the CDR3 DNA is retained, 45 bases long and in frame from the first base.

This specimen consisted of unsorted PBMCs, obtained 1.1 years after starting antiretroviral therapy. This chain joins TRBV7-7 to TRBJ1-1, and 8 junction bases match TRBD1. This TCR came from a man aged 18 to 29 with HIV. The base sequence is TGTGCTAGCAGCCCCTGGCAGGGGGCCTACACTGAAGCTTTCTTT. This gives the protein CASSPWQGAYTEAFF.